This record covers a single T cell receptor beta chain. This specimen comes from a study of T cell changes during pregnancy in multiple sclerosis. Clones were sequenced by immunoSEQ multiplex PCR, and TCRdb holds only the in-frame ones, with some missing. Altogether about 80,000 clones are present, 85% to 95% being singletons, with the ten largest covering more than 0.75%. The V segment lost 4 bases and the J segment 2 bases; nucleotides outside the gene matches: 7. Germline-derived CDR1 and CDR2 are MNHNS and SASEGT. The CDR3 runs 15 residues. This TCR was sampled from a female donor in good health, enrolled as a control in a pregnancy study. J is TRBJ2-7 and V is TRBV6-1, with 8 positions matching TRBD1. Material: peripheral blood, obtained in the second trimester of pregnancy. As DNA, the CDR3 is TGTGCCAGCAGTGCTTTCGGGACAGGCGCCTACGAGCAGTACTTC. This encodes CASSAFGTGAYEQYF.